The rows below give T cell receptor beta chains drawn from one sample of a study of blood T cells in healthy people across ages. From the 5' RACE reads, TCRdb called clonotypes with MiXCR, one entry per CDR3 protein. The data contain some 1,500,000 distinct CDR3 sequences, 35% to 45% of them seen just once; the ten biggest clones take up under 5%. Input material: blood. The receptors originated from a woman younger than 30 in good health. Each CDR3 is given with its conserved first and last residue. Each record gives: V gene, clone size, D gene, J gene, CDR3 DNA, CDR3 protein. The D gene is left open where the match is weak. Expanded clones get a size class; other rows say once, few or many, or leave the size out.

V gene: TRBV7-2
clone size: -
D gene: TRBD2
J gene: TRBJ2-1
CDR3 DNA: TGTGCCAGCAGCTTAGCGCCTAGCGGGAGGACGGGGCAGTTCTTC
CDR3 protein: CASSLAPSGRTGQFF

V gene: TRBV7-9
clone size: few
D gene: -
J gene: TRBJ1-4
CDR3 DNA: TGTGCCAGCAGGATGACAGGACCACATGAAAAACTGTTTTTT
CDR3 protein: CASRMTGPHEKLFF

V gene: TRBV29-1
clone size: few
D gene: -
J gene: TRBJ2-5
CDR3 DNA: TGCAGCGTTGAATTTGGCGGGCGGAGAGGGACCCAGTACTTC
CDR3 protein: CSVEFGGRRGTQYF

V gene: TRBV4-3
clone size: few
D gene: TRBD1
J gene: TRBJ2-7
CDR3 DNA: TGCGCCAGCAGCCAAGATGACAGGGGAAACGAGCAGTACTTC
CDR3 protein: CASSQDDRGNEQYF

V gene: TRBV4-3
clone size: -
D gene: TRBD2
J gene: TRBJ2-3
CDR3 DNA: TGCGCCAGCAGCCCCGTCCCTAGCGGGGGTGTAGATACGCAGTATTTT
CDR3 protein: CASSPVPSGGVDTQYF

V gene: TRBV25-1
clone size: many
D gene: TRBD1
J gene: TRBJ1-5
CDR3 DNA: TGTGCCAGCAGTTCCGGGACAGGGGCCAATCAGCCCCAGCATTTT
CDR3 protein: CASSSGTGANQPQHF

V gene: TRBV9
clone size: -
D gene: TRBD2
J gene: TRBJ2-5
CDR3 DNA: TGTGCCAGCAGCGTAGGTGGGCTAGCGGGGATCCAAGAGACCCAGTACTTC
CDR3 protein: CASSVGGLAGIQETQYF

V gene: TRBV20-1
clone size: once
D gene: -
J gene: TRBJ2-7
CDR3 DNA: TGCAGTGCTAAATCCGGAAGCGGCCTGTCGAGTGAGCAGTACTTC
CDR3 protein: CSAKSGSGLSSEQYF

V gene: TRBV20-1
clone size: few
D gene: -
J gene: TRBJ2-4
CDR3 DNA: TGCAGTGCTAGGGCCCTCGGGGACCTAGCCAAAAACATTCAGTACTTC
CDR3 protein: CSARALGDLAKNIQYF

V gene: TRBV2
clone size: -
D gene: -
J gene: TRBJ2-1
CDR3 DNA: TGTGCCAGCAATCTACTAGAGAATGAGCAGTTCTTC
CDR3 protein: CASNLLENEQFF

V gene: TRBV12-3/TRBV12-4
clone size: -
D gene: -
J gene: TRBJ1-1
CDR3 DNA: TGTGCCAGCAGTGCCCGACAGGAGTCGGCTGAAGCTTTCTTT
CDR3 protein: CASSARQESAEAFF

V gene: TRBV27
clone size: -
D gene: -
J gene: TRBJ2-7
CDR3 DNA: TGTGCCAGCAGTTTCCGCGCTGGAGGGGACTCCTACGAGCAGTACTTC
CDR3 protein: CASSFRAGGDSYEQYF

V gene: TRBV6-6
clone size: -
D gene: -
J gene: TRBJ1-5
CDR3 DNA: TGTGCCAGCAGTCAGAGTGGCAACACTAATCAGCCCCAGCATTTT
CDR3 protein: CASSQSGNTNQPQHF

V gene: TRBV29-1
clone size: few
D gene: -
J gene: TRBJ2-5
CDR3 DNA: TGCAGCGTTGGGGGGGTGCTCAAAGAGACCCAGTACTTC
CDR3 protein: CSVGGVLKETQYF